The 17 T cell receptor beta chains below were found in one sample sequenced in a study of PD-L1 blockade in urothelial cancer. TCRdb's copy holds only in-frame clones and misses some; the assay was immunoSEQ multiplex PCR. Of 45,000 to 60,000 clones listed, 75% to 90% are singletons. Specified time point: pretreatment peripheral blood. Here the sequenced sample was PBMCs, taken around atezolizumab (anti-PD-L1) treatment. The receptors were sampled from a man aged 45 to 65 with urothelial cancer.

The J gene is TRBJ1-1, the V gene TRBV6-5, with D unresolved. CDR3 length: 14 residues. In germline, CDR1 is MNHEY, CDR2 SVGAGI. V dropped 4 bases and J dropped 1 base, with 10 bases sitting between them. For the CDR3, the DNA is TGTGCCAGCAGTTCCCCGCCGGGGAACACTGAAGCTTTCTTT. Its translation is CASSSPPGNTEAFF.

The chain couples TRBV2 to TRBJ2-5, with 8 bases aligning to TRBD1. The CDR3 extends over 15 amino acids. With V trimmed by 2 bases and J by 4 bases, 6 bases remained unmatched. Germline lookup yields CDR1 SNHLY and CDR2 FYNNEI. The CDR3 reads CASSEIGTGGETQYF. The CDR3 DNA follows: TGTGCCAGCAGTGAAATAGGCACAGGGGGAGAGACCCAGTACTTC.

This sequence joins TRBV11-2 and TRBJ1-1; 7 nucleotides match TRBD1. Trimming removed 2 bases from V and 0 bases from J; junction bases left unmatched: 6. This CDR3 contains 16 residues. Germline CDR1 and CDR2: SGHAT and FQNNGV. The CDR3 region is CASSLRGRAMNTEAFF. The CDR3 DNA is TGTGCCAGCAGCTTAAGGGGGCGAGCTATGAACACTGAAGCTTTCTTT.

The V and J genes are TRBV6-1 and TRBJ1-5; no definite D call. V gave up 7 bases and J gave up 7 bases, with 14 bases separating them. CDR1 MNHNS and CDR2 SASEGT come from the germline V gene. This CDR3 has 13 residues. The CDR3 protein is CASTTTQRQPQHF. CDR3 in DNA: TGTGCCAGCACCACCACCCAGAGGCAGCCCCAGCATTTT.

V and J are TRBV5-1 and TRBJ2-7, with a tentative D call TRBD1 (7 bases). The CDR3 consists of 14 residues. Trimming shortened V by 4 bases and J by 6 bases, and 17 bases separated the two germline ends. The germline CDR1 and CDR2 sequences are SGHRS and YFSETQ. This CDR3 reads CASSGAQGGSEQYF. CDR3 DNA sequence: TGCGCCAGCAGCGGGGCCCAGGGGGGCTCCGAGCAGTACTTC.

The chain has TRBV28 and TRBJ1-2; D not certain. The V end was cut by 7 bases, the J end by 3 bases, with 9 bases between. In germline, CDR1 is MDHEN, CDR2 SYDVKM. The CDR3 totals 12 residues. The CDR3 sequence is CASKKEHYGYTF. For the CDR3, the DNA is TGTGCCAGCAAGAAAGAGCACTATGGCTACACCTTC.

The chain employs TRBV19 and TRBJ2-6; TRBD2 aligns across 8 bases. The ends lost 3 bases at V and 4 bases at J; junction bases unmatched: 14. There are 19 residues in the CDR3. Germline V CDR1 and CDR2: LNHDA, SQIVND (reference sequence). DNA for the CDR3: TGTGCCAGTAGTATGTTGGCCGGGAGGGCCACCGCGGGGGCCAACGTCCTGACTTTC. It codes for CASSMLAGRATAGANVLTF.

For the CDR3, the DNA is TGTGCCAGCAGCTTATCCGGGAGCTCCTACAATGAGCAGTTCTTC. It translates to CASSLSGSSYNEQFF. The rearrangement joins TRBV7-9 to TRBJ2-1; a weak D match, TRBD2 (6 bases). Deletions cut 2 bases from V and 0 bases from J, with 8 bases between. The V gene's germline CDR1 is SEHNR and CDR2 FQNEAQ (reference sequence). CDR3 length: 15 amino acids.

CDR3 amino acids: CASSVAGSRNEQFF. The CDR3, as DNA: TGTGCCAGCAGCGTAGCGGGGTCAAGGAATGAGCAGTTCTTC. The chain combines TRBV9 with TRBJ2-1; perhaps TRBD2 as D (5 bases). Trimming removed 0 bases at V and 7 bases at J, with 11 bases between. Germline lookup yields CDR1 SGDLS and CDR2 YYNGEE. The CDR3 covers 14 residues.

CDR3 DNA: TGTGCCAGCAGTATCAGCGGGTCCGCAGATACGCAGTATTTT. Translating gives CASSISGSADTQYF. This chain joins TRBV13 and TRBJ2-3, with D maybe TRBD2 (6 bases). The CDR3 contains 14 residues. V was pared by 6 bases and J by 4 bases, with 14 bases between. Germline V gene data show CDR1 as PRHDT and CDR2 as FYEKMQ (reference sequence). Variable domain in full (rest from reference TRBV13 and TRBJ2-3): AAGVIQSPRHLIKEKRETATLKCYPIPRHDTVYWYQQGPGQDPQFLISFYEKMQSDKGSIPDRFSAQQFSDYHSELNMSSLELGDSALYFCASSISGSADTQYFGPGTRLTVL.

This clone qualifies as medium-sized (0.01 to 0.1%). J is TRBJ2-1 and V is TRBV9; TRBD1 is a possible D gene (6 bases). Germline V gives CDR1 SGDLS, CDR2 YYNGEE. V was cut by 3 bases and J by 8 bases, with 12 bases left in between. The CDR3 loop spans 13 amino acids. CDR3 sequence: CASSALRGYEQFF. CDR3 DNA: TGTGCCAGCAGCGCCCTCAGGGGCTATGAGCAGTTCTTC.

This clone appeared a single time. CDR3 protein: CASNLSGDQPQHF. CDR3 nucleotides: TGTGCCAGTAACCTCTCCGGGGATCAGCCCCAGCATTTT. This chain joins TRBV19 and TRBJ1-5; no clear D. The V end lost 7 bases, the J end lost 5 bases, and 12 bases lay between the germline ends. Per the germline V gene, CDR1 is LNHDA and CDR2 is SQIVND (reference sequence). There are 13 residues in the CDR3.

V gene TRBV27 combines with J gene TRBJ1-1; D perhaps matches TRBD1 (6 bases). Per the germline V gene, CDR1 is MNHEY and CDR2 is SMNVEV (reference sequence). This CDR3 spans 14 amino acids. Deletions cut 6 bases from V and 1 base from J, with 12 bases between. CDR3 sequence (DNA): TGTGCCAGCAGACCGGACAGCGCGAACACTGAAGCTTTCTTT. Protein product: CASRPDSANTEAFF.

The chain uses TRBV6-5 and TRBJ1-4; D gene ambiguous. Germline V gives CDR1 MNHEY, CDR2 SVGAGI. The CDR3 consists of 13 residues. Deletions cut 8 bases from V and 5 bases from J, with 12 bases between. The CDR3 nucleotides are TGTGCCAGCCACCGGGGTATGAATGAAAAACTGTTTTTT. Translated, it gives CASHRGMNEKLFF.

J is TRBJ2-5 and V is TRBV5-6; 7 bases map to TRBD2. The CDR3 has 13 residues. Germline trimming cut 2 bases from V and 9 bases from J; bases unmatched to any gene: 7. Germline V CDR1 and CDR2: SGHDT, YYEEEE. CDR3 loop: CASSLEDRGAQYF. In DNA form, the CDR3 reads TGTGCCAGCAGCTTAGAGGACCGGGGGGCCCAGTACTTC.

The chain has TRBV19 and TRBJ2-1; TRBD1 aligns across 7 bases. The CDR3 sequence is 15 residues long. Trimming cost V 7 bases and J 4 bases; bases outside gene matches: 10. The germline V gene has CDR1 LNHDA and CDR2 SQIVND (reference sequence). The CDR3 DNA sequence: TGTGCCAGTACCCCGGGACAGACTACTTACAATGAGCAGTTCTTC. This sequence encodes CASTPGQTTYNEQFF.

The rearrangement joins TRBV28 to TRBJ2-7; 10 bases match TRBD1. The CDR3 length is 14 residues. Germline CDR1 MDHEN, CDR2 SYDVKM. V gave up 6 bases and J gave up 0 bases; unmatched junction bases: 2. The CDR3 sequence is CASRGTGVSYEQYV. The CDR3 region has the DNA TGTGCCAGCAGGGGGACAGGGGTCTCCTACGAGCAGTACGTC.